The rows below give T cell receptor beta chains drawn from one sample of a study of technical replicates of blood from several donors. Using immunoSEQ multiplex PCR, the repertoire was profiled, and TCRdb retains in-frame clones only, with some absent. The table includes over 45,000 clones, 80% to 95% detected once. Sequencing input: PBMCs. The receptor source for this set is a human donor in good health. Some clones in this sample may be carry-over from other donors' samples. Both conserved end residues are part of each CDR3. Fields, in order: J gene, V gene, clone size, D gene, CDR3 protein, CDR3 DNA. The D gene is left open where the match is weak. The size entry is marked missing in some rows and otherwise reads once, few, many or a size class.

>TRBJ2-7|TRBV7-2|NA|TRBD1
CASSLLGSGGLYEQYF
TGTGCCAGCAGCTTATTGGGTTCAGGGGGTCTCTACGAGCAGTACTTC
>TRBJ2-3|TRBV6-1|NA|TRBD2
CASVLAGETDTQYF
TGTGCCAGCGTTCTAGCGGGGGAGACAGATACGCAGTATTTT
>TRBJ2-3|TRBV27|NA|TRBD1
CASSSTPGQGAYTQYF
TGTGCCAGCAGTTCTACACCGGGACAGGGGGCGTATACGCAGTATTTT
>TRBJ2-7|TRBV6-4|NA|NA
CASEQGEGEQYF
TGTGCCAGCGAACAGGGGGAGGGCGAGCAGTACTTC
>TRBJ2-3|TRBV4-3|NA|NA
CASSQDRRVTDTQYF
TGCGCCAGCAGCCAAGATCGGAGGGTCACAGATACGCAGTATTTT
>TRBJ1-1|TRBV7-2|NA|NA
CASTAERGRTEAFF
TGTGCCAGCACCGCGGAAAGGGGTCGCACTGAAGCTTTCTTT
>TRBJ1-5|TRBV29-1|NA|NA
CSVIVAGGVNQPQHF
TGCAGCGTTATCGTGGCCGGCGGGGTCAATCAGCCCCAGCATTTT
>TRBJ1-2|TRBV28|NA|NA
CASSLSGGPYGYTF
TGTGCCAGCAGTTTATCCGGGGGGCCCTATGGCTACACCTTC
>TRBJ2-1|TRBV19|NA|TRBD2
CASSTRTSGDQFF
TGTGCCAGTAGTACCCGGACTAGCGGGGACCAGTTCTTC
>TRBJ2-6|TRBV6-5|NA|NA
CASRLSSGANVLTF
TGTGCCAGCAGGCTATCAAGCGGGGCCAACGTCCTGACTTTC
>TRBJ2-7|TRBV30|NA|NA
CAWTLGANEQYF
TGTGCCTGGACCTTGGGGGCGAACGAGCAGTACTTC
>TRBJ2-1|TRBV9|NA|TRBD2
CASSPHSQEREIGEQFF
TGTGCCAGCAGCCCCCACTCCCAGGAGCGGGAGATTGGTGAGCAGTTCTTC
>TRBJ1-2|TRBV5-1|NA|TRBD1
CASRLRDSQNYGYTF
TGCGCCAGCAGGCTGAGGGACAGCCAGAACTATGGCTACACCTTC
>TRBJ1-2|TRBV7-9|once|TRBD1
CASRIARDREENYGYTF
TGTGCCAGCAGAATCGCCCGGGACAGGGAAGAGAATTATGGCTACACCTTC
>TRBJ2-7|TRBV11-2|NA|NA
CASSSDLSYEQYF
TGTGCCAGCAGCTCGGACTTGTCCTACGAGCAGTACTTC
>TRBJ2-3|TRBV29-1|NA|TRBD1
CATGTGGPDTQYF
TGCGCCACCGGGACAGGGGGTCCAGATACGCAGTATTTT
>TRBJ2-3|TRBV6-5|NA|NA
CASSPWRGQLDTQYF
TGTGCCAGCAGCCCCTGGAGGGGGCAGCTGGATACGCAGTATTTT
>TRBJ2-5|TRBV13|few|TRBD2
CASSLEGTSETQYF
TGTGCCAGCAGCTTAGAGGGGACTAGTGAGACCCAGTACTTC
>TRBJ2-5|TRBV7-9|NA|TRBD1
CASSLGQGERETQYF
TGTGCCAGCAGCTTAGGGCAGGGGGAAAGAGAGACCCAGTACTTC
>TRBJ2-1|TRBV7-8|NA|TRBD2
CASSLARILAGGPSEQFF
TGTGCCAGCAGCTTAGCGAGAATCCTAGCGGGGGGGCCTAGTGAGCAGTTCTTC
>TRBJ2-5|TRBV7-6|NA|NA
CASSLAGAGKGTQYF
TGTGCCAGCAGCTTAGCGGGGGCAGGGAAGGGGACCCAGTACTTC
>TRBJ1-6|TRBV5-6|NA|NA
CASSRGGAGYRNSPLHF
TGTGCCAGCAGCCGGGGGGGCGCTGGCTATCGGAATTCACCCCTCCACTTT
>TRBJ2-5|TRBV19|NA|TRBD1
CASSMGGTGGRAETQYF
TGTGCCAGTAGTATGGGGGGGACAGGGGGTCGAGCGGAGACCCAGTACTTC
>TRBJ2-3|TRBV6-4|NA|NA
CASSDPIRAWSTGHGMPDTQYF
TGTGCCAGCAGTGACCCCATCAGGGCATGGTCTACGGGACACGGGATGCCAGATACGCAGTATTTT
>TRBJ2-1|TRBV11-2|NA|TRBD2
CASSLVGGGRFNEQFF
TGTGCCAGCAGCTTAGTGGGCGGGGGGCGGTTCAATGAGCAGTTCTTC
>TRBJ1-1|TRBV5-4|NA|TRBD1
CASSLGGGETEAFF
TGTGCCAGCAGCTTGGGAGGGGGCGAAACTGAAGCTTTCTTT
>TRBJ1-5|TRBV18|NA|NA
CASSPEGDQPQHF
TGTGCCAGCTCACCAGAGGGGGATCAGCCCCAGCATTTT
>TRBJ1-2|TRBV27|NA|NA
CASSPRGGYGYTF
TGTGCCAGCAGTCCCCGGGGGGGCTATGGCTACACCTTC
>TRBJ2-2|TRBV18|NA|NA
CASSERAHGFTGELFF
TGTGCCAGCTCGGAAAGAGCGCATGGTTTCACCGGGGAGCTGTTTTTT
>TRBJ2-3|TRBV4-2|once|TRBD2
CASSQAAGVGTDTQYF
TGTGCCAGCAGCCAAGCGGCGGGAGTTGGTACAGATACGCAGTATTTT
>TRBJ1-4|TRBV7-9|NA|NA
CASSLEGEGEKLFF
TGTGCCAGCAGCTTAGAGGGTGAGGGTGAAAAACTGTTTTTT
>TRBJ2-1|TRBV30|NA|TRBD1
CAWSGQGASEQFF
TGTGCCTGGAGTGGGCAGGGGGCATCTGAGCAGTTCTTC
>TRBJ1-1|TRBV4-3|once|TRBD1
CASSQAGGRNTEAFF
TGCGCCAGCAGCCAAGCAGGGGGCAGGAACACTGAAGCTTTCTTT
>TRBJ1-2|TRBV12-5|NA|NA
CASGLRGTQGKAGYTF
TGTGCTAGTGGTTTGCGCGGGACCCAAGGGAAGGCTGGCTACACCTTC
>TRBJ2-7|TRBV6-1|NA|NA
CASSEGVGEQYF
TGTGCCAGCAGTGAAGGAGTCGGGGAGCAGTACTTC
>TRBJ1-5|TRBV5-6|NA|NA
CASSLSREGAQPQHF
TGTGCCAGCAGCTTAAGCAGGGAAGGGGCTCAGCCCCAGCATTTT
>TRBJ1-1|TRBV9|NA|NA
CASSVVGEATEAFF
TGTGCCAGCAGCGTAGTTGGGGAGGCCACTGAAGCTTTCTTT
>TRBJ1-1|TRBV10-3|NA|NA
CAISEPGVGNTEAFF
TGTGCCATCAGTGAGCCAGGGGTGGGGAACACTGAAGCTTTCTTT
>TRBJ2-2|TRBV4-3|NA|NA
CASSQEEGAGELFF
TGCGCCAGCAGCCAAGAAGAGGGGGCCGGGGAGCTGTTTTTT
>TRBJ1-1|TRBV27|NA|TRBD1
CASTPQDRGRNTEAFF
TGTGCCAGCACCCCCCAGGACAGGGGACGCAACACTGAAGCTTTCTTT
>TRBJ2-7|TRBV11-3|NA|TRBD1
CASSTGTGNEQYF
TGTGCCAGCAGCACGGGGACAGGGAACGAGCAGTACTTC
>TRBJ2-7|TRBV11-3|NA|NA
CASSQGGEQYF
TGTGCCAGCAGCCAAGGGGGCGAGCAGTACTTC
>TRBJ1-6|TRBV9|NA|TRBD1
CASSVGTGRNSPLHF
TGTGCCAGCAGCGTAGGGACAGGGCGAAATTCACCCCTCCACTTT
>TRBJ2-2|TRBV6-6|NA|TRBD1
CASSNTGGLGTGELFF
TGTGCCAGCAGCAATACAGGGGGCTTGGGCACCGGGGAGCTGTTTTTT
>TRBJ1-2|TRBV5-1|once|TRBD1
CASSLQTGDYGYTF
TGCGCCAGCAGCCTCCAGACAGGGGACTATGGCTACACCTTC
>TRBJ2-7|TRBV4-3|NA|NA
CASSQAVGATYEQYF
TGCGCCAGCAGCCAAGCTGTGGGGGCCACCTACGAGCAGTACTTC
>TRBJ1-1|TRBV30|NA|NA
CAWGGWRADTEAFF
TGTGCCTGGGGTGGGTGGAGGGCTGACACTGAAGCTTTCTTT